The 23 T cell receptor beta chains below all came from one sample that was sequenced in a study of cytomegalovirus exposure and HLA in healthy donors. The PCR contained 60 Vbeta and 13 Jbeta primers. The assay was immunoSEQ multiplex PCR, and TCRdb's table has in-frame clones only and misses some. The sample has 100,000 to 150,000 clones; around 75% are singletons. The sample comprised PBMCs. The receptors derive from a man in his sixties in good health and CMV-seropositive.

The CDR3 loop is CASSAGGYQETQYF. In DNA form, the CDR3 reads TGTGCCAGCAGCGCGGGGGGTTACCAAGAGACCCAGTACTTC. The gene calls are TRBV9 and TRBJ2-5; 7 bases match TRBD2. Germline lookup yields CDR1 SGDLS and CDR2 YYNGEE. CDR3 length equals 14 residues. The ends lost 3 bases at V and 0 bases at J; junction bases unmatched: 2.

The V gene is TRBV6-5, the J gene TRBJ1-2, with TRBD1 matching over 7 bases. Germline trimming cut 0 bases from V and 7 bases from J; bases unmatched to any gene: 5. This CDR3 region has 14 residues. The germline CDR1 and CDR2 sequences are MNHEY and SVGAGI. The CDR3 DNA sequence: TGTGCCAGCAGTTACTCGGACAGGAGAGGTGGCTACACCTTC. It translates to CASSYSDRRGGYTF.

The rearrangement joins TRBV20-1 to TRBJ2-3; D is uncertain. Germline CDR1 reads DFQATT; CDR2 reads SNEGSKA (reference sequence). CDR3 length equals 10 residues. CDR3 protein: CSPSTDTQYF. The CDR3 DNA reads TGCAGCCCGTCCACAGATACGCAGTATTTT.

The V gene is TRBV6-5, the J gene TRBJ1-4; the match to TRBD1 covers 8 bases. The CDR3 sequence is 15 residues long. Germline CDR1 is MNHEY and CDR2 is SVGAGI. Trimming removed 7 bases from V and 5 bases from J; junction bases left unmatched: 9. The DNA of the CDR3 is TGTGCCAGCACAGGTCATGGGACAGGAAATGAAAAACTGTTTTTT. Encoded protein: CASTGHGTGNEKLFF.

The chain has TRBV5-1 and TRBJ1-1; D is perhaps TRBD1 (6 bases). Deletions cut 4 bases from V and 0 bases from J, with 13 bases between. Germline V CDR1 and CDR2: SGHRS, YFSETQ. This CDR3 comprises 15 residues. The CDR3 reads CASSQSGQLNTEAFF. CDR3 DNA: TGCGCCAGCAGCCAATCAGGACAGTTGAACACTGAAGCTTTCTTT.

This clone was seen more than once but under ten times. The CDR3 spells CASSLDLAGGRDTQYF. In nucleotides, the CDR3 is TGTGCCAGCAGCTTAGATCTAGCGGGGGGGCGAGATACGCAGTATTTT. This chain joins TRBV7-2 and TRBJ2-3; 12 nucleotides line up with TRBD2. Germline lookup yields CDR1 SGHTA and CDR2 FQGNSA. V was clipped by 1 base and J by 5 bases; unmatched bases: 4. This CDR3 is built from 16 residues.

The rearrangement uses TRBV5-4 and TRBJ2-1; 8 bases fit TRBD1. The germline gives CDR1 SGHNT, CDR2 YYREEE (reference sequence). CDR3 length: 13 amino acids. V was clipped by 0 bases and J by 9 bases; unmatched bases: 2. The CDR3 region is CASSLDGTGEQFF. DNA of the CDR3: TGTGCCAGCAGCTTGGACGGGACAGGTGAGCAGTTCTTC.

In regard to this clone: Its ends do not fully match the called genes, so a read error is possible. V and J are TRBV7-7 and TRBJ2-5; 9 nucleotides align to TRBD1. The CDR3 has 15 residues. Per the germline V gene, CDR1 is SSHAT and CDR2 is FNYEAQ (reference sequence). CDR3 nucleotide sequence: TGTGCTAGCAGCTCCTCTGGGACAGGGCGCGAGACCCAGTACTTC. It translates to CASSSSGTGRETQYF.

The V call is TRBV9, the J call TRBJ2-1; TRBD2 agrees at 11 bases. Per the germline V gene, CDR1 is SGDLS and CDR2 is YYNGEE. The CDR3 spans 17 residues. The V and J ends lost 4 bases and 4 bases, in that order; junction bases with no gene match: 10. CDR3 nucleotide sequence: TGTGCCAGCAGCACCATTAGCGGGGGGGCGTTATACAATGAGCAGTTCTTC. Translating gives CASSTISGGALYNEQFF. The full variable domain, with the rest looked up from reference TRBV9 and TRBJ2-1, is DSGVTQTPKHLITATGQRVTLRCSPRSGDLSVYWYQQSLDQGLQFLIQYYNGEERAKGNILERFSAQQFPDLHSELNLSSLELGDSALYFCASSTISGGALYNEQFFGPGTRLTVL.

This clone was seen more than once but under ten times. The rearrangement uses TRBV27 and TRBJ2-7; 13 nucleotides align to TRBD2. CDR1 is MNHEY and CDR2 is SMNVEV in the germline V gene (reference sequence). This CDR3 comprises 15 residues. V gave up 6 bases and J gave up 6 bases; unmatched junction bases: 8. The CDR3 loop is CASRGLAGPGVEQYF. In DNA, the CDR3 is TGTGCCAGCAGGGGACTAGCGGGGCCTGGGGTCGAGCAGTACTTC.

The chain employs TRBV18 and TRBJ2-1; D perhaps matches TRBD1 (7 bases). From germline, CDR1 is KGHSH and CDR2 LQKENI. V lost 0 bases, J lost 3 bases, and 12 bases lay in between. The CDR3 contains 16 residues. The chain's CDR3 is CASSPPVRGDYNEQFF. CDR3 sequence (DNA): TGTGCCAGCTCACCACCCGTCAGGGGGGACTACAATGAGCAGTTCTTC.

The chain combines TRBV9 with TRBJ1-1, with 8 bases lining up with TRBD1. Germline V gives CDR1 SGDLS, CDR2 YYNGEE. The CDR3 consists of 12 residues. J gave up 7 bases and V 6 bases, and 5 bases lay outside the gene matches. CDR3 protein: CASTRQGNEAFF. The CDR3 nucleotides read TGTGCCAGCACAAGACAGGGGAATGAAGCTTTCTTT. Complete variable domain (other parts from reference TRBV9 and TRBJ1-1): DSGVTQTPKHLITATGQRVTLRCSPRSGDLSVYWYQQSLDQGLQFLIQYYNGEERAKGNILERFSAQQFPDLHSELNLSSLELGDSALYFCASTRQGNEAFFGQGTRLTVV.

This chain links TRBV2 with TRBJ2-1; 9 positions agree with TRBD1. V trimming: 7 bases; J trimming: 6 bases; junction bases outside the gene matches: 10. Germline V gene data show CDR1 as SNHLY and CDR2 as FYNNEI. The CDR3 spans 15 residues. The DNA of the CDR3 is TGTGCCAGCATGTCCGTCGGGACAGGGTCCAATGAGCAGTTCTTC. Amino acids: CASMSVGTGSNEQFF.

This chain links TRBV28 with TRBJ2-2; no clear D gene. Germline-derived CDR1 and CDR2 are MDHEN and SYDVKM. The ends were cut back, 6 bases at V and 0 bases at J, with 5 bases in the middle. The CDR3 length is 13 residues. The CDR3 nucleotides are TGTGCCAGCAGGCCTACGAACACCGGGGAGCTGTTTTTT. Amino acids: CASRPTNTGELFF.

This clone was counted between two and nine times. Other DNA sequences in this specimen translate into the identical CDR3. The chain couples TRBV5-6 to TRBJ2-7, with TRBD2 matching over 8 bases. V shed 2 bases and J 3 bases; nucleotides not matched to a gene: 1. Germline V gives CDR1 SGHDT, CDR2 YYEEEE. The CDR3 covers 13 residues. The CDR3 reads CASSFSGGYEQYF. The CDR3 DNA is TGTGCCAGCAGCTTCAGCGGGGGCTACGAGCAGTACTTC.

The CDR3 protein is CAASTGVTNTGELFF. The CDR3, as DNA: TGTGCCGCCTCAACAGGGGTGACGAACACCGGGGAGCTGTTTTTT. The V gene is TRBV28, the J gene TRBJ2-2, with 7 bases matching TRBD1. The CDR3 is 15 residues long. The germline V gene has CDR1 MDHEN and CDR2 SYDVKM. The ends lost 11 bases at V and 0 bases at J; junction bases unmatched: 9.

V usage is TRBV5-1 and J usage is TRBJ2-5; the match to TRBD1 covers 8 bases. CDR1 and CDR2 from the germline V gene are SGHRS and YFSETQ. This CDR3 has 15 amino acids. Trimming removed 4 bases from V and 1 base from J; junction bases left unmatched: 6. Here the CDR3 reads CASSKPTGGQETQYF. CDR3 DNA: TGCGCCAGCAGCAAACCCACAGGGGGCCAAGAGACCCAGTACTTC.

This clone came up a few times. The rearrangement links TRBV6-5 to TRBJ1-1; D is unclear. CDR3 size: 14 residues. V shed 5 bases and J shed 2 bases, with 12 bases lying between them. Germline assignment: CDR1 MNHEY and CDR2 SVGAGI. The DNA of the CDR3 is TGTGCCAGCAGTAAGACGGGAAGTAACACTGAAGCTTTCTTT. Translation: CASSKTGSNTEAFF.

The chain joins TRBV19 to TRBJ2-7; D might be TRBD2 (5 bases). This CDR3 has 14 amino acids. CDR1 is LNHDA, CDR2 SQIVND, per germline (reference sequence). The ends were cut back, 3 bases at V and 4 bases at J, with 13 bases in the middle. CDR3 amino acids: CASSISPGGYEQYF. DNA of the CDR3: TGTGCCAGTAGTATCTCGCCAGGAGGATACGAGCAGTACTTC.

This rearrangement joins TRBV28 to TRBJ1-1, with TRBD1 as a possible D gene (5 bases). Germline loops: CDR1 MDHEN, CDR2 SYDVKM. V lost 3 bases, J lost 10 bases, and 18 bases lay in between. The CDR3 sequence is 14 residues long. The CDR3 nucleotides read TGTGCCAGCAGTTTGCCAGGGTACGTGCCTAGAGCTTTCTTT. Its translation: CASSLPGYVPRAFF.

This chain joins TRBV4-2 and TRBJ2-4, with TRBD2 identical over 11 bases. CDR3 length: 16 amino acids. J was trimmed by 2 bases and V by 4 bases; bases with no gene match: 4. Per the germline V gene, CDR1 is LGHNA and CDR2 is YNFKEQ. The DNA of the CDR3 is TGTGCCAGCAGCCGTAGCGGGGGGGCGTCCAAAAACATTCAGTACTTC. Residues: CASSRSGGASKNIQYF.

The J gene is TRBJ2-1, the V gene TRBV5-1; TRBD1 matches 11 bases. Trimming at V came to 4 bases and at J to 6 bases, leaving 3 bases not matched to a gene. The CDR3 runs to 14 residues. Looked up from germline, CDR1 is SGHRS and CDR2 is YFSETQ. CDR3 in amino acids: CASSPGTGGNEQFF. CDR3 DNA sequence: TGCGCCAGCAGCCCCGGGACAGGGGGCAATGAGCAGTTCTTC.

V is TRBV5-6 and J is TRBJ2-5; the D gene is possibly TRBD1 (5 bases). Germline V lookup: CDR1 SGHDT, CDR2 YYEEEE. The CDR3 consists of 13 residues. V lost 6 bases and J lost 2, with 11 bases in between. The CDR3 spells CASTRVEQETQYF. The CDR3, as DNA: TGTGCCAGCACCAGGGTGGAGCAAGAGACCCAGTACTTC.